The 9 T cell receptor beta chains given below trace back to one sample, sequenced in a study of blood T cells in healthy people across ages. Primers used in a second PCR of roughly 7 to 12 cycles were a sample-barcoded 5' primer and a J-beta primer mix. MiXCR was run by TCRdb on the 5' RACE reads, yielding one entry per CDR3 protein. The table shows 710,000 or so distinct CDR3 sequences, with over 20% occurring only once. Specimen: blood. The receptor source for this set is a man between 65 and 85 years old in good health.

This chain links TRBV29-1 with TRBJ1-2; D is perhaps TRBD1 (5 bases). Germline CDR1 and CDR2: SQVTM and ANQGSEA. The V end was cut by 6 bases, the J end by 2 bases, with 13 bases between. CDR3 length: 13 residues. This CDR3 is CSVGTQMNYGYTF. CDR3 nucleotide sequence: TGCAGCGTCGGGACTCAGATGAACTATGGCTACACCTTC.

The gene calls are TRBV29-1 and TRBJ1-1; no reliable D call. V was pared by 6 bases and J by 4 bases, with 18 bases between. The CDR3 is 14 amino acids. Germline V gives CDR1 SQVTM, CDR2 ANQGSEA. The CDR3 region has the DNA TGCAGCGTGGCCAGTAGGGTATCGGGCACTGAAGCTTTCTTT. It is translated as CSVASRVSGTEAFF.

The chain uses TRBV30 and TRBJ1-2, with TRBD1 as a possible D gene (5 bases). V was clipped by 3 bases and J by 4 bases, with 12 bases between them. The germline gives CDR1 GTSNPN, CDR2 SVGIG (reference sequence). The CDR3 extends over 13 amino acids. The CDR3 region is CAWRRDGTYGYTF. CDR3 nucleotide sequence: TGTGCCTGGAGGAGGGACGGAACCTATGGCTACACCTTC.

This clonotype has only a few counts. J is TRBJ2-5 and V is TRBV20-1, with D perhaps matching TRBD1 (6 bases). The DNA matches TRBJ2-7 better at its end, which makes the J call doubtful. The V gene's germline CDR1 is DFQATT and CDR2 SNEGSKA (reference sequence). This CDR3 spans 11 amino acids. The CDR3 coding sequence is TGCAGTGCGACACAGGGAAACGAGCAGTACGTC. This gives the protein CSATQGNEQYV.

The chain links TRBV29-1 to TRBJ2-5, with 7 nucleotides matching TRBD2. The germline V gene has CDR1 SQVTM and CDR2 ANQGSEA. V gave up 5 bases and J gave up 1 base; unmatched junction bases: 10. This CDR3 comprises 15 residues. The chain's CDR3 is CSVMLSGGFQETQYF. Here the CDR3 DNA reads TGCAGCGTTATGCTGTCGGGGGGATTCCAAGAGACCCAGTACTTC.

V gene TRBV27 combines with J gene TRBJ1-1; D uncertain. The germline V gene encodes CDR1 MNHEY and CDR2 SMNVEV (reference sequence). Between the trimmed V and J ends, which lost 6 bases and 1 base, there was a span of 12 bases. This CDR3 region has 14 residues. The CDR3 DNA follows: TGTGCCAGCAGACCCGGATGGGAGAACACTGAAGCTTTCTTT. Translation: CASRPGWENTEAFF.

This clonotype was detected many times. The J gene is TRBJ2-7, the V gene TRBV7-8; TRBD2 aligns across 14 bases. The CDR3 covers 15 residues. Germline CDR1 SGHVS, CDR2 FQNEAQ. V trimming: 5 bases; J trimming: 5 bases; junction bases outside the gene matches: 5. The CDR3 reads CASSAMGLAGDEQYV. The CDR3, as DNA: TGTGCCAGCAGCGCCATGGGACTAGCGGGAGACGAGCAGTACGTC.

This clonotype appeared a few times. The V call is TRBV20-1, the J call TRBJ2-3; tentative D call: TRBD2 (7 bases). The CDR3 is made up of 14 amino acids. Germline V gene lookup returns CDR1 DFQATT and CDR2 SNEGSKA (reference sequence). V shed 1 base and J shed 11 bases, with 19 bases lying between them. CDR3 sequence reads: CSARASRGAGGQYF. The DNA of the CDR3 is TGCAGTGCTAGAGCGTCACGGGGGGCCGGGGGGCAGTATTTT.

This chain uses TRBV29-1 with TRBJ2-7; TRBD1 matches at 7 bases. CDR1 is SQVTM and CDR2 is ANQGSEA in the germline V gene. The CDR3 sequence is 11 residues long. The J segment lost 5 bases and the V segment lost 7 bases, leaving 5 bases of the junction unmatched. The CDR3 loop reads CSGQGPNEQYF. Written as DNA, the CDR3 is TGCAGCGGACAGGGTCCTAACGAGCAGTACTTC.